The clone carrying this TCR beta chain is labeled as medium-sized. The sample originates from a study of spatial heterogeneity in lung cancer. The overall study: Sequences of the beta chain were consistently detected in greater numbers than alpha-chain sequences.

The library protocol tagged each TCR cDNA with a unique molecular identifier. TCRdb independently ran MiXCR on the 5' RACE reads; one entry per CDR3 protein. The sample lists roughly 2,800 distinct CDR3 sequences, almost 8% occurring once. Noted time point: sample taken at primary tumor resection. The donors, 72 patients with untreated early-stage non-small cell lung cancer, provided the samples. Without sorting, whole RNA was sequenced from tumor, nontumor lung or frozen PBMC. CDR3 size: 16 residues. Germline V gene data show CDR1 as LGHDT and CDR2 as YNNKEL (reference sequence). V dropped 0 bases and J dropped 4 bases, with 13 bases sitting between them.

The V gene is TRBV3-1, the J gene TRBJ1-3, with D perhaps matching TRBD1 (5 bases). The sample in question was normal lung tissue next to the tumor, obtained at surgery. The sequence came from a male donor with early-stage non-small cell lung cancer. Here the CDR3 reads CASSQERSGTGNTIYF. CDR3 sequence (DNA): TGTGCCAGCAGCCAAGAGAGGTCGGGGACGGGAAACACCATATATTTT.